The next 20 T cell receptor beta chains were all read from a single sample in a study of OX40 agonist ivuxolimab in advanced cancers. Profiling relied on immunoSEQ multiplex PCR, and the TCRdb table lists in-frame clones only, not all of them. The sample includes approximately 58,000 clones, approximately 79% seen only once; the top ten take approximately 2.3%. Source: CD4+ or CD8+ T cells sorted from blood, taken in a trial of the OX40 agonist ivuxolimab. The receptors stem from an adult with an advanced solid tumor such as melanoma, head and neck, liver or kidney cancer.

CDR3 nucleotides: TGTGCCAGCAGGCCTCAACAGGGGCGCGGGGGAAACACCATATATTTT. This sequence encodes CASRPQQGRGGNTIYF. V gene TRBV27 combines with J gene TRBJ1-3, with 7 bases fitting TRBD1. The CDR3 length is 16 residues. Losses at the gene ends were 6 bases for V and 4 bases for J; bases not matched to a gene: 12. The germline V gene encodes CDR1 MNHEY and CDR2 SMNVEV (reference sequence).

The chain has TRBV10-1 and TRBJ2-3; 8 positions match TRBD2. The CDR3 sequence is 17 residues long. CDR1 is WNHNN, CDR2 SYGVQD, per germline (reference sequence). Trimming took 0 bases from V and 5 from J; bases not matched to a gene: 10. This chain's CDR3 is CASSESLLAGRGDTQYF. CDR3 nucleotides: TGCGCCAGCAGTGAGTCACTTCTAGCGGGCCGCGGAGATACGCAGTATTTT.

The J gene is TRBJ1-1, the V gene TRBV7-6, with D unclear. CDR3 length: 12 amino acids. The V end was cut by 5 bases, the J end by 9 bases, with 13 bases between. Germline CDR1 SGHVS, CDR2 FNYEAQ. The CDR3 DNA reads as TGTGCCAGCAGCCCCCTGTGGAACCAAGCTTTCTTT. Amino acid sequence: CASSPLWNQAFF.

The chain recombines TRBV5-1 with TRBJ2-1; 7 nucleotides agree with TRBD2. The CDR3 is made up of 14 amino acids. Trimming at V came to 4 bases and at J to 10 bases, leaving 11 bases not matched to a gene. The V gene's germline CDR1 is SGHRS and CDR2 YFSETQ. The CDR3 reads CASSPGTTGREQFF. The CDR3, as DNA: TGCGCCAGCAGCCCTGGGACTACGGGCAGAGAGCAGTTCTTC.

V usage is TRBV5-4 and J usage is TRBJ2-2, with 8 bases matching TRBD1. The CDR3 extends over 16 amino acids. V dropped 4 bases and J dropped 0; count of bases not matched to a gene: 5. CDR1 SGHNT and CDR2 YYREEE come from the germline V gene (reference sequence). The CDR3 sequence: CASSQQGAPNTGELFF. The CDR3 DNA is TGTGCCAGCAGCCAGCAGGGGGCGCCGAACACCGGGGAGCTGTTTTTT.

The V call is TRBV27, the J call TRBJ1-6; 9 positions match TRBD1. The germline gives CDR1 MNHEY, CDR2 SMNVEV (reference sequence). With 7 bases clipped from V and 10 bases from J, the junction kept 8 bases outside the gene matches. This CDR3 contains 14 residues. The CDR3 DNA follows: TGTGCCAGCAACTTGGGACAGGGAGGGTCACCCCTCCACTTT. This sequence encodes CASNLGQGGSPLHF.

DNA of the CDR3: TGTGCCAGCAGTTACTCGATGGCACCTGAACAAGAGACCCAGTACTTC. As protein: CASSYSMAPEQETQYF. The chain has TRBV6-5 and TRBJ2-5; D gene unclear. CDR1 MNHEY and CDR2 SVGAGI come from the germline V gene. V was pared by 0 bases and J by 2 bases, with 13 bases between. This CDR3 has 16 amino acids.

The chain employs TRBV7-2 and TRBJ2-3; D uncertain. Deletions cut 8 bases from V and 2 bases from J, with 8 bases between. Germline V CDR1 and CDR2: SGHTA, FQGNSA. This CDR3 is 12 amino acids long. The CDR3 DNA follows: TGTGCCAGCGCCCCGGACACAGATACGCAGTATTTT. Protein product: CASAPDTDTQYF.

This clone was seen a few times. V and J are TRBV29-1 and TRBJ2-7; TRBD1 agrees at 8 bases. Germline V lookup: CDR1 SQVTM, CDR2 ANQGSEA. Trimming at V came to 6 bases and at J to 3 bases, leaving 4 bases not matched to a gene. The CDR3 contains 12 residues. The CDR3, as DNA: TGCAGCGTGACAGGGGAATACTACGAGCAGTACTTC. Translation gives CSVTGEYYEQYF.

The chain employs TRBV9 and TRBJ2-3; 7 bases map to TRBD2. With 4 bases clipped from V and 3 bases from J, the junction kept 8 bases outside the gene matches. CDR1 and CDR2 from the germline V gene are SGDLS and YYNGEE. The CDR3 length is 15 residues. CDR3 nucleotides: TGTGCCAGCAGCCAGGGAGGGCTTTTAACAGATACGCAGTATTTT. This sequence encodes CASSQGGLLTDTQYF.

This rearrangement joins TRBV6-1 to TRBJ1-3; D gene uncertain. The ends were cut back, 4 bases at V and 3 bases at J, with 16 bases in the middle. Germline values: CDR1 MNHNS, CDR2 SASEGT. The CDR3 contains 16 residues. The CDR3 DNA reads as TGTGCCAGCAGTGGCCCCTCCGGGGAATATGGAAACACCATATATTTT. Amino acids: CASSGPSGEYGNTIYF.

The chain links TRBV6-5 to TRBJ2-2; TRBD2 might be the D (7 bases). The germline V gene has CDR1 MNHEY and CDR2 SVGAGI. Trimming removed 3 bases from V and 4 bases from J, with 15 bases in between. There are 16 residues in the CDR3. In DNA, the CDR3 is TGTGCCAGCAGTTATCTCGGGGGCGGGGGCACCGGGGAGCTGTTTTTT. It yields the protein CASSYLGGGGTGELFF.

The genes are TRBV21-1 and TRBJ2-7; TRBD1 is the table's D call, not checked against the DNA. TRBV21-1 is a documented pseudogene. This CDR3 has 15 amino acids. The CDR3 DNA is TGTGCCAGCAGCGAGCCGAGGACAGGGGCTTACGAGCAGTACTTC. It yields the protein CASSEPRTGAYEQYF.

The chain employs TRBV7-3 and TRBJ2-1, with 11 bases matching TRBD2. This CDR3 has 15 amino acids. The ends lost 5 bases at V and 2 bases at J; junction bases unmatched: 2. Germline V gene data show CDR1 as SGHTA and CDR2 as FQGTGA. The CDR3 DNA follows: TGTGCCAGCAGCGGGGGACTAGCGGCCTACAATGAGCAGTTCTTC. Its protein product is CASSGGLAAYNEQFF.

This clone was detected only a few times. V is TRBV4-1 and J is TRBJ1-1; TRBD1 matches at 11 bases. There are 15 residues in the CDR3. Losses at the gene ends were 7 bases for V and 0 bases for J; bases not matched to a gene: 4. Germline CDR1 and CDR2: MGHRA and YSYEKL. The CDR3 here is CASTRTGGLNTEAFF. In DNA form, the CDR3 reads TGCGCCAGCACCCGGACAGGGGGCTTGAACACTGAAGCTTTCTTT.

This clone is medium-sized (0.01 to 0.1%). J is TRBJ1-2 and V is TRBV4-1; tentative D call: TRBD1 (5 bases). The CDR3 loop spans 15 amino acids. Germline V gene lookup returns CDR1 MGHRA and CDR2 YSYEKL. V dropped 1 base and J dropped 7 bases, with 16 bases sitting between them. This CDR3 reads CASSQASREIAGYTF. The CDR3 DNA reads TGCGCCAGCAGCCAAGCATCCAGGGAAATAGCTGGCTACACCTTC.

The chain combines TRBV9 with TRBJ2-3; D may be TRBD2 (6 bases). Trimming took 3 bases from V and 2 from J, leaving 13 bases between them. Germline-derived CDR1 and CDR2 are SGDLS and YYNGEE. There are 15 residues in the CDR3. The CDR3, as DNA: TGTGCCAGCAGCGCCGGGGGAGCTTACACAGATACGCAGTATTTT. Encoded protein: CASSAGGAYTDTQYF.

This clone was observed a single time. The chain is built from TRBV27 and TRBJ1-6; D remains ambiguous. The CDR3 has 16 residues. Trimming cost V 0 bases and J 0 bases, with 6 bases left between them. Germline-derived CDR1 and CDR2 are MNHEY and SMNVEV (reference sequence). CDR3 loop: CASSLSTSSYNSPLHF. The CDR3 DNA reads TGTGCCAGCAGTTTATCGACTAGCTCCTATAATTCACCCCTCCACTTT.

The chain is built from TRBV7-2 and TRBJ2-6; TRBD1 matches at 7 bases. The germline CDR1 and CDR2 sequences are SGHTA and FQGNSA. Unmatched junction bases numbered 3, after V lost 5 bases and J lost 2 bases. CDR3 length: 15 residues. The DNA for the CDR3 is TGTGCCAGCAGCCAGGGACAGCCTGGGGCCAACGTCCTGACTTTC. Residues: CASSQGQPGANVLTF. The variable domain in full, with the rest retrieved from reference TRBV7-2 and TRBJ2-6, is GAGVSQSPSNKVTEKGKDVELRCDPISGHTALYWYRQSLGQGLEFLIYFQGNSAPDKSGLPSDRFSAERTGGSVSTLTIQRTQQEDSAVYLCASSQGQPGANVLTFGAGSRLTVL.

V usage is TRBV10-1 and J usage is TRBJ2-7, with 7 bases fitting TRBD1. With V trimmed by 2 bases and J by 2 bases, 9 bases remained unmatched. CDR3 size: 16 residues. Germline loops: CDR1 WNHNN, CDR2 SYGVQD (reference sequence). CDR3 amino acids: CASSEGMGQRAYEQYF. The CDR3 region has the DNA TGCGCCAGCAGTGAGGGAATGGGACAGCGCGCCTACGAGCAGTACTTC.